The following is a T cell receptor beta chain sequence with its context. Clones were sequenced by immunoSEQ multiplex PCR, and TCRdb holds only the in-frame ones, with some missing. The sample consists of tens of thousands of clones, 90% to 95% of them appearing once. These data belong to a study of graft-versus-host responses after intestinal transplantation. Study-level information: After anti-thymocyte globulin induction, recipients took tacrolimus and steroids for around three years.

Trimming pared 4 bases from V and 5 bases from J, leaving 9 bases between. This CDR3 has 12 residues. Germline CDR1 reads SQVTM; CDR2 reads ANQGSEA. This TCR came from a human patient who received an intestinal transplant, so some T cells may come from the graft donor. The sample was PBMCs, taken 16 days after intestinal transplant. J is TRBJ2-1 and V is TRBV29-1; D perhaps matches TRBD2 (5 bases). The CDR3 region has the DNA TGCAGCGTTGCGAGCGGAAACAATGAGCAGTTCTTC. This translates into CSVASGNNEQFF.